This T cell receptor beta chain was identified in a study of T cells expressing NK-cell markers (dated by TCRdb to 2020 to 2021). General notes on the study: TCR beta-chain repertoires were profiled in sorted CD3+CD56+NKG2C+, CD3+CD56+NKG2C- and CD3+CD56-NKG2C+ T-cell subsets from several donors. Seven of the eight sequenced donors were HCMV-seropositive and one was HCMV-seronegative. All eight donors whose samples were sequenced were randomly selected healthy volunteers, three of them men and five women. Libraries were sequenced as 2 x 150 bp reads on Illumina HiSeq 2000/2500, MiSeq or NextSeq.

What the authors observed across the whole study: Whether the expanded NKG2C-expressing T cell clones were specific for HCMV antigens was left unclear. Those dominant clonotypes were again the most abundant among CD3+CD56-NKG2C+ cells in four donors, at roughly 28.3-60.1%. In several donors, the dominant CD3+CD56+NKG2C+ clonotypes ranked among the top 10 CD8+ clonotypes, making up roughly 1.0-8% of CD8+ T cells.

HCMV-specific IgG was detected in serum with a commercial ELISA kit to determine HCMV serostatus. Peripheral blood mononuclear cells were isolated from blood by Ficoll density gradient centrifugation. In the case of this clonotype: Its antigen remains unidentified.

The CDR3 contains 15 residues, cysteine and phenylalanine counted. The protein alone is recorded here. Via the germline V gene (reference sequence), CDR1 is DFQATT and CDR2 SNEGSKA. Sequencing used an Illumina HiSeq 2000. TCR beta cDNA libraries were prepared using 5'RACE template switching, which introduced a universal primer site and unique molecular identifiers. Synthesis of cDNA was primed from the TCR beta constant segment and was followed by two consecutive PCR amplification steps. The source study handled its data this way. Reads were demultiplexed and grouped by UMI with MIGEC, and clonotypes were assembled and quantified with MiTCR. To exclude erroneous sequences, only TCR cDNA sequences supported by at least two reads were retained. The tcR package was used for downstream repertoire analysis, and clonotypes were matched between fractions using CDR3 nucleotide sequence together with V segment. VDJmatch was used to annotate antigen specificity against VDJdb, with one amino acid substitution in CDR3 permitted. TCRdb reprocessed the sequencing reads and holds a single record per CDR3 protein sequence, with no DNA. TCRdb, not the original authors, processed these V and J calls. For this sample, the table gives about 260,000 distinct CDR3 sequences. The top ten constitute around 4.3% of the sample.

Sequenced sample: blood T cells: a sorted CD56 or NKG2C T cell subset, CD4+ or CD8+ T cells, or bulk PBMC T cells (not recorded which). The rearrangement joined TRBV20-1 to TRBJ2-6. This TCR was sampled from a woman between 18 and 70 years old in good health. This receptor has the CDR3 CSARDRASGANVLTF.